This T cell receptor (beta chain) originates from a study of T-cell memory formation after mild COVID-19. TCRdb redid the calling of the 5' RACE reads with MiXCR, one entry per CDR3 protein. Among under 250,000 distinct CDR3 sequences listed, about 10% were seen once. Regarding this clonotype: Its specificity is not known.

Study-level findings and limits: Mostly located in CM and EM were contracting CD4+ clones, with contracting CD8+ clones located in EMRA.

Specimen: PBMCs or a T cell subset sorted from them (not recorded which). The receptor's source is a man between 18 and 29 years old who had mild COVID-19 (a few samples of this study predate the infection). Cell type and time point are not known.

The CDR3 coding sequence is TGTGCCAGCTCACAACTAGCGGGGGGCCGAGATACGCAGTATTTT. It is translated as CASSQLAGGRDTQYF. The chain links TRBV18 to TRBJ2-3; 12 positions agree with TRBD2. There are 15 residues in the CDR3. V was pared by 4 bases and J by 5 bases, with 4 bases of the junction left unmatched. The V gene's germline CDR1 is KGHSH and CDR2 LQKENI.